The next 4 T cell receptor beta chains were all read from a single sample in a study of CD8 T cells in Susac syndrome. Random hexamers primed reverse transcription of about 0.45 to 1 ug RNA. TCRdb fed the immunoSEQ multiplex PCR reads into MiXCR, producing one record per CDR3 protein. The sample contains about 400,000 distinct CDR3 sequences, around 85% of which appear only once. Input material: CD8+ T cells from PBMCs. The receptors come from a human donor with multiple sclerosis.

This clonotype was recorded a few times. The rearrangement uses TRBV19 and TRBJ1-4; D not certain. V dropped 7 bases and J dropped 4 bases, with 10 bases sitting between them. This CDR3 is 13 amino acids long. Germline CDR1 reads LNHDA; CDR2 reads SQIVND (reference sequence). In DNA, the CDR3 is TGTGCCAGTACGCGGGCTATTAATGAAAAACTGTTTTTT. Translated: CASTRAINEKLFF.

The chain has TRBV28 and TRBJ2-5; unclear D gene. CDR1 is MDHEN and CDR2 is SYDVKM in the germline V gene. There are 15 residues in the CDR3. The ends were cut back, 8 bases at V and 2 bases at J, with 18 bases in the middle. CDR3 coding DNA: TGTGCCAGCCGCAGACAAAATTTACCACAAGAGACCCAGTACTTC. As protein: CASRRQNLPQETQYF.

V usage is TRBV5-4 and J usage is TRBJ2-7, with 13 nucleotides matching TRBD2. V lost 3 bases and J lost 6; bases outside the gene matches: 0. The CDR3 contains 13 residues. Germline-derived CDR1 and CDR2 are SGHNT and YYREEE (reference sequence). The CDR3 sequence is CASSWTSGGEQYF. The DNA for the CDR3 is TGTGCCAGCAGCTGGACTAGCGGGGGCGAGCAGTACTTC.

The genes are TRBV11-2 and TRBJ2-7; D possibly corresponds to TRBD2 (6 bases). The CDR3 runs 13 residues. Germline lookup yields CDR1 SGHAT and CDR2 FQNNGV. V gave up 5 bases and J gave up 7 bases, with 15 bases separating them. CDR3 DNA: TGTGCCAGCAGCCCGGCCGGGGGAGTGGAGCAGTACTTC. This codes for CASSPAGGVEQYF.